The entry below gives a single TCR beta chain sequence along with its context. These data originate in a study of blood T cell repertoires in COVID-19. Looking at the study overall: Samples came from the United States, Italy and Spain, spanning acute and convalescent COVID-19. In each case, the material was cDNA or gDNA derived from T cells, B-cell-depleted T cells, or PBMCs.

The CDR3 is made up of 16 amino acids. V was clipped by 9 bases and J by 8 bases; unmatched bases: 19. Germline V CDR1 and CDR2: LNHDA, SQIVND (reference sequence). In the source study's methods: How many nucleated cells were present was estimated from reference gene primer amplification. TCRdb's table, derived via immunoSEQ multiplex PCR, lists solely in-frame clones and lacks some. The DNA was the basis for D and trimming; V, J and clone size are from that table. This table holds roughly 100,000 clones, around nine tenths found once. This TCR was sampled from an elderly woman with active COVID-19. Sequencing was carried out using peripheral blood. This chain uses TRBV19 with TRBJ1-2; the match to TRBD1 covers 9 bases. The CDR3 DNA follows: TGTGCCAGCAGGCCAGCGGGTACAGGGGGCGCGGGAGGCTACACCTTC. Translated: CASRPAGTGGAGGYTF. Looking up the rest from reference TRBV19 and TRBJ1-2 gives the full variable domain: DGGITQSPKYLFRKEGQNVTLSCEQNLNHDAMYWYRQDPGQGLRLIYYSQIVNDFQKGDIAEGYSVSREKKESFPLTVTSAQKNPTAFYLCASRPAGTGGAGGYTFGSGTRLTVV.